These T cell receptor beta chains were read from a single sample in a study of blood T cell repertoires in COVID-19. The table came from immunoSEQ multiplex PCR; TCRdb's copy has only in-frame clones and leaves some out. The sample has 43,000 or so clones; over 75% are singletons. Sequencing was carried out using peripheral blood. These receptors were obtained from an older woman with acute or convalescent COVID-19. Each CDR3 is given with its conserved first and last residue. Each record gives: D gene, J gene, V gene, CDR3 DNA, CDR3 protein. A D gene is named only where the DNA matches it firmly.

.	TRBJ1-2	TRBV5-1	TGCGCCAGCAGCTTGCAGGGGCAGACAAGTGGCTACACCTTC	CASSLQGQTSGYTF
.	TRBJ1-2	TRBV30	TGTGCCTGGAGTGTTATGACAGGCTTTGCTGGCTACACCTTC	CAWSVMTGFAGYTF
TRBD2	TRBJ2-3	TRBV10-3	TGTGCCATCAGTTTACTTAGCGGGGGCACAGATACGCAGTATTTT	CAISLLSGGTDTQYF
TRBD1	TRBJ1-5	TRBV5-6	TGTGCCAGCAGCCAAACAGGGGACGGGGACAATCAGCCCCAGCATTTT	CASSQTGDGDNQPQHF
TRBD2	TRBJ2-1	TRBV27	TGTGCCAGCAGTATACCGGGACTAGAACCCTCACACAATGAGCAGTTCTTC	CASSIPGLEPSHNEQFF
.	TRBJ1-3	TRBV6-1	TGTGCCAGCAGTGAACTTCGAAACACCATATATTTT	CASSELRNTIYF
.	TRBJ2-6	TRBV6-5	TGTGCCAGCAGTCCATCGGGGGTAGGGGCCAACGTCCTGACTTTC	CASSPSGVGANVLTF
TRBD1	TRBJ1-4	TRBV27	TGTGCCAGCAGTTTATCGGACAGGCAAGGGGAAAAACTGTTTTTT	CASSLSDRQGEKLFF
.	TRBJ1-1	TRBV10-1	TGCGCCAGCAGTGCGGGATTGAACACTGAAGCTTTCTTT	CASSAGLNTEAFF
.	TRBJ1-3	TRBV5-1	TGCGCCAGCTCCCTAGCTACCGGCTCCTCTGGAAACACCATATATTTT	CASSLATGSSGNTIYF
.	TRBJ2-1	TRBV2	TGTGCCAGCAACATACAATACAATGAGCAGTTCTTC	CASNIQYNEQFF
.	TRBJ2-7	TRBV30	TGTGCCTGGAGTGAAGGAGACAGCAGCTCCTACGAGCAGTACTTC	CAWSEGDSSSYEQYF
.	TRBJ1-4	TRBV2	TGTGCCAGCAGTGCGGGAGGGGCGTTGAGCGAAAAACTGTTTTTT	CASSAGGALSEKLFF